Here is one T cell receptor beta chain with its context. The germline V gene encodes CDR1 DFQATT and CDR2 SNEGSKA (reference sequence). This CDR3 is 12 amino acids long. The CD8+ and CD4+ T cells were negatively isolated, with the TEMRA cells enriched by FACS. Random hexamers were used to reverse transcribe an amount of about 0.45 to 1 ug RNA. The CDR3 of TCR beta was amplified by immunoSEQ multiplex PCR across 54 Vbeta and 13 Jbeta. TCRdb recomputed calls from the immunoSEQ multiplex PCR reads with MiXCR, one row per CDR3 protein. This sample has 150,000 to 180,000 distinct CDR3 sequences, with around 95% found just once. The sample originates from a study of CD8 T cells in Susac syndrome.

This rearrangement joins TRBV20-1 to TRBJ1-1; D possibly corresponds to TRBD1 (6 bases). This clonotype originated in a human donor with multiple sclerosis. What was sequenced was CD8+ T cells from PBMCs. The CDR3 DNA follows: TGCACTCTCAAGGGGGGGGGCCCTGAAGCTTTCTTT. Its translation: CTLKGGGPEAFF.